This TCR beta chain was captured by sequencing in a study of cytomegalovirus exposure and HLA in healthy donors. Study-level background: T cells numbering about 180 million yielded 90 million to 140 million unique TCR beta sequences in an earlier analysis. General observations from the study: Previously analyzed data showed that most TCR beta V segments were productive at a frequency of about 87% or about 30%. The majority of TCR sequences were rare, yet some public TCRs appeared in many donors. The only immune exposure information that was available was CMV serostatus.

This PCR relied on a set of 60 Vbeta primers and 13 Jbeta primers. This table comes from immunoSEQ multiplex PCR, and its TCRdb copy is limited to in-frame clones, with some not included. This sample has 75,000 to 100,000 clones; around 79% occur once, and the top ten carry around 3.1%. In the case of this clone: Its antigen is still unknown.

The source of this sequence is a female donor in good health and CMV-seropositive. The sample taken for sequencing was PBMCs.

CDR3 sequence (DNA): TGTGCCAGCAGTCCGGCCACGAGGGAGCAGTTCTTC. Its protein product is CASSPATREQFF. The chain combines TRBV28 with TRBJ2-1; no firm D call. V shed 5 bases and J shed 10 bases, with 12 bases lying between them. The germline V gene encodes CDR1 MDHEN and CDR2 SYDVKM. The CDR3 is 12 amino acids.